The TCR beta chain described here comes from a study of OX40 agonist ivuxolimab in advanced cancers. Measured with immunoSEQ multiplex PCR; TCRdb has only the in-frame clones, and not every one. Among fewer than 8,500 clones, approximately 71% were seen once, and the ten largest hold roughly half. Germline V gene data show CDR1 as LNHNV and CDR2 as YYDKDF (reference sequence). This CDR3 comprises 13 residues. As to this clone: One junction end does not reproduce the germline sequence, and a read error may be involved.

This chain uses TRBV15 with TRBJ1-1; TRBD1 agrees at 7 bases. This TCR was recovered from an adult with an advanced solid tumor such as melanoma, head and neck, liver or kidney cancer. Sequences were derived from CD4+ or CD8+ T cells sorted from blood, sampled in a trial of the OX40 agonist ivuxolimab. The CDR3 reads CATSRDRNAEAFF. The CDR3 coding sequence is TGTGCCACCAGCAGGGACAGGAACGCTGAAGCTTTCTTT.